The 9 T cell receptor beta chains below all came from one sample that was sequenced in a study of cytotoxic CD8 clonotypes in ibrutinib-treated CLL. Assay used: immunoSEQ multiplex PCR; TCRdb lists only in-frame clones, some missing. The sample lists some 310,000 clones, about 80% occurring once. The starting material was PBMCs, obtained before ibrutinib treatment. The receptors shown here come from a human donor with chronic lymphocytic leukemia.

This chain connects TRBV19 to TRBJ2-1, with 10 bases lining up with TRBD2. Germline assignment: CDR1 LNHDA and CDR2 SQIVND (reference sequence). V lost 5 bases, J lost 2 bases, and 6 bases stayed unmatched. The CDR3 sequence is 16 residues long. The CDR3 bases are TGTGCCAGTAGTTTTAGCGGGAGGAGGACCTACAATGAGCAGTTCTTC. This gives the protein CASSFSGRRTYNEQFF. Drawing the rest from reference TRBV19 and TRBJ2-1, the complete variable domain is DGGITQSPKYLFRKEGQNVTLSCEQNLNHDAMYWYRQDPGQGLRLIYYSQIVNDFQKGDIAEGYSVSREKKESFPLTVTSAQKNPTAFYLCASSFSGRRTYNEQFFGPGTRLTVL.

The V and J genes are TRBV4-3 and TRBJ2-5; D might be TRBD2 (7 bases). CDR3 length equals 15 residues. From germline, CDR1 is LGHNA and CDR2 YSLEER. Trimming stripped 4 bases from V and 5 bases from J, with 17 bases between. This CDR3 is CASSLIGEGDETQYF. The CDR3 coding sequence is TGCGCCAGCAGCCTTATTGGGGAGGGGGACGAGACCCAGTACTTC.

The chain has TRBV11-2 and TRBJ1-2; D is unclear. This CDR3 has 16 residues. From germline, CDR1 is SGHAT and CDR2 FQNNGV. V lost 5 bases and J lost 8, with 24 bases in between. The CDR3 loop reads CASSPHPDRRVAGYTF. The CDR3 coding sequence is TGTGCCAGCAGCCCTCACCCGGACCGACGAGTCGCGGGCTACACCTTC.

The chain recombines TRBV5-4 with TRBJ2-7; possibly TRBD2 for D (5 bases). Trimming took off 0 bases at V and 4 bases at J, with 17 bases between the two ends. Germline CDR1 SGHNT, CDR2 YYREEE (reference sequence). The CDR3 sequence is 16 residues long. The CDR3 loop is CASSLEGRGTTYEQYF. The CDR3 DNA follows: TGTGCCAGCAGCTTGGAGGGTCGGGGAACGACTTACGAGCAGTACTTC.

V gene TRBV9 combines with J gene TRBJ2-5; 8 bases are shared with TRBD2. Per the germline V gene, CDR1 is SGDLS and CDR2 is YYNGEE. Losses at the gene ends were 0 bases for V and 2 bases for J; bases not matched to a gene: 3. This CDR3 is 15 amino acids long. DNA for the CDR3: TGTGCCAGCAGCGTAGTAACTAGCGGTCAAGAGACCCAGTACTTC. Protein: CASSVVTSGQETQYF.

This clone was detected only a few times. The V gene is TRBV27, the J gene TRBJ1-2; no clear D. CDR3 length equals 14 residues. Trimming stripped 3 bases from V and 8 bases from J, with 16 bases between. CDR1 and CDR2 from the germline V gene are MNHEY and SMNVEV (reference sequence). CDR3 DNA sequence: TGTGCCAGCAGTTTTCGCAGGTCGCCCTCCGGCTACACCTTC. Its translation: CASSFRRSPSGYTF.

This clone has just one count. CDR3 protein: CASSGDSGPAGQPQHF. DNA for the CDR3: TGTGCCAGCAGTGGGGACTCAGGGCCTGCTGGTCAGCCCCAGCATTTT. The V call is TRBV2, the J call TRBJ1-5; tentative D call: TRBD1 (5 bases). Germline values: CDR1 SNHLY, CDR2 FYNNEI. Trimming removed 4 bases at V and 6 bases at J, with 19 bases between. CDR3 size: 16 residues.

V usage is TRBV7-9 and J usage is TRBJ1-3; D uncertain. Trimming pared 7 bases from V and 0 bases from J, leaving 13 bases between. Germline CDR1 reads SEHNR; CDR2 reads FQNEAQ (reference sequence). The CDR3 sequence is 15 residues long. The CDR3 bases are TGTGCCAGCACCCACCTCGAGAGCTCTGGAAACACCATATATTTT. It yields the protein CASTHLESSGNTIYF.

The gene calls are TRBV6-5 and TRBJ2-2; TRBD1 matches at 7 bases. V lost 5 bases and J lost 6; bases outside the gene matches: 9. CDR1 and CDR2 (germline): MNHEY, SVGAGI. This CDR3 has 15 residues. Here the CDR3 reads CASSLSQGFAGELFF. In DNA, the CDR3 is TGTGCCAGCAGTCTATCACAGGGGTTTGCCGGGGAGCTGTTTTTT.